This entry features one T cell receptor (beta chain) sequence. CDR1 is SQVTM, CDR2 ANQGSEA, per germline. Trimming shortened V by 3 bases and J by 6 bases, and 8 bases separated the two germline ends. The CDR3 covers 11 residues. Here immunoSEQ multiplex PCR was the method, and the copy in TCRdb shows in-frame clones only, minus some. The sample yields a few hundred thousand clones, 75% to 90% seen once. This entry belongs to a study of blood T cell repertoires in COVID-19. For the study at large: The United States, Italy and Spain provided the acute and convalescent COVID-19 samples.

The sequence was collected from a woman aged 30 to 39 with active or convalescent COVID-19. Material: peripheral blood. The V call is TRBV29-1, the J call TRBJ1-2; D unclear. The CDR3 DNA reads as TGCAGCGTTGACCCCCGCGATGGCTACACCTTC. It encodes CSVDPRDGYTF.